One sample yielded the 12 T cell receptor beta chains listed below, sequenced in a study of cytomegalovirus exposure and HLA in healthy donors. TCRdb's copy holds only in-frame clones and misses some; the assay was immunoSEQ multiplex PCR. The table records roughly 150,000 clones, approximately 84% of them present only once. What was sequenced was PBMCs. The receptors stem from a man aged 25-40 years in good health and CMV-seropositive.

V is TRBV11-3 and J is TRBJ2-3; D not certain. The CDR3 has 15 residues. Per germline, CDR1 SGHNT and CDR2 YENEEA. Trimming cost V 0 bases and J 0 bases, with 7 bases left between them. The CDR3 DNA is TGTGCCAGCAGCTTAGAAACTTCTAGCACAGATACGCAGTATTTT. It is translated as CASSLETSSTDTQYF.

The sample holds a few counts of this clone. The V call is TRBV29-1, the J call TRBJ1-2; the match to TRBD1 covers 9 bases. This CDR3 has 12 amino acids. J lost 3 bases, V lost 7 bases, and 3 bases had no gene match. Germline V gene data show CDR1 as SQVTM and CDR2 as ANQGSEA. CDR3 DNA sequence: TGCAGCGGGGGACAGGGAGACTATGGCTACACCTTC. It specifies CSGGQGDYGYTF.

The gene calls are TRBV6-1 and TRBJ2-7; tentative D call: TRBD2 (5 bases). V lost 6 bases and J lost 0, with 12 bases in between. The CDR3 has 14 amino acids. Per the germline V gene, CDR1 is MNHNS and CDR2 is SASEGT. The CDR3 here is CASRMDLLSYEQYF. The DNA for the CDR3 is TGTGCCAGCAGAATGGACTTACTCTCCTACGAGCAGTACTTC.

Details on this clone: The same CDR3 is also encoded by other DNA sequences in this sample. The chain is built from TRBV7-2 and TRBJ2-1, with a weak D call TRBD2 (6 bases). CDR3 length equals 15 residues. Germline V lookup: CDR1 SGHTA, CDR2 FQGNSA. Trimming shortened V by 5 bases and J by 1 base, and 12 bases separated the two germline ends. CDR3 sequence: CASSLSGGSYNEQFF. The CDR3 coding sequence is TGTGCCAGCAGCCTTTCTGGAGGGTCCTACAATGAGCAGTTCTTC.

The V gene is TRBV5-1, the J gene TRBJ2-1; 12 bases agree with TRBD2. J was trimmed by 7 bases and V by 3 bases; bases with no gene match: 11. CDR3 length equals 17 residues. Per the germline V gene, CDR1 is SGHRS and CDR2 is YFSETQ. CDR3 protein: CASSYGGLAGGGNEQFF. CDR3 coding DNA: TGCGCCAGCAGCTACGGCGGGCTAGCGGGAGGGGGTAATGAGCAGTTCTTC. Full variable domain (outside the CDR3, taken from reference TRBV5-1 and TRBJ2-1): KAGVTQTPRYLIKTRGQQVTLSCSPISGHRSVSWYQQTPGQGLQFLFEYFSETQRNKGNFPGRFSGRQFSNSRSEMNVSTLELGDSALYLCASSYGGLAGGGNEQFFGPGTRLTVL.

The genes are TRBV7-2 and TRBJ2-1, with 8 bases aligning to TRBD2. This CDR3 is 15 amino acids long. J lost 2 bases, V lost 3 bases, and 3 bases had no gene match. Germline V gives CDR1 SGHTA, CDR2 FQGNSA. The CDR3 region has the DNA TGTGCCAGCAGCTTCCTCGGGGGGGCCTACAATGAGCAGTTCTTC. Translation: CASSFLGGAYNEQFF.

This sequence joins TRBV12-5 and TRBJ1-1, with D hard to call. From germline, CDR1 is LGHNT and CDR2 FRNRAP. CDR3 size: 13 residues. The V and J ends lost 2 bases and 4 bases respectively, with 8 bases between them. CDR3 DNA sequence: TGTGCTAGTGGTTTGTCGGGAGGCACTGAAGCTTTCTTT. Translation: CASGLSGGTEAFF.

The chain joins TRBV7-2 to TRBJ2-6; no clear D gene. Trimming took off 3 bases at V and 1 base at J, with 7 bases between the two ends. The CDR3 contains 15 residues. Germline V gene sequence: CDR1 SGHTA, CDR2 FQGNSA. The CDR3 loop is CASSFDISGANVLTF. DNA of the CDR3: TGTGCCAGCAGCTTCGACATATCTGGGGCCAACGTCCTGACTTTC.

A single count supports this clone. The rearrangement joins TRBV25-1 to TRBJ2-1, with TRBD2 identical over 7 bases. Germline values: CDR1 MGHDK, CDR2 SYGVNS. The CDR3 is made up of 13 amino acids. V lost 6 bases to trimming and J lost 9 bases; unmatched junction nucleotides: 8. CDR3 DNA: TGTGCCAGCAGGGGGGAGGGGCAGAGTGAGCAGTTCTTC. It translates to CASRGEGQSEQFF.

The chain employs TRBV30 and TRBJ2-3, with TRBD2 as a possible D gene (5 bases). Trimming pared 3 bases from V and 6 bases from J, leaving 16 bases between. Germline V CDR1 and CDR2: GTSNPN, SVGIG (reference sequence). This CDR3 has 14 amino acids. The CDR3 reads CAWSRERARDTQYF. In nucleotides, the CDR3 is TGTGCCTGGAGCAGAGAGAGGGCCCGGGATACGCAGTATTTT.

This chain joins TRBV5-4 and TRBJ2-7, with a tentative D call TRBD2 (6 bases). Germline V lookup: CDR1 SGHNT, CDR2 YYREEE (reference sequence). Trimming shortened V by 2 bases and J by 3 bases, and 9 bases separated the two germline ends. The CDR3 consists of 13 residues. The CDR3 sequence is CASSFGGIYEQYF. As DNA, the CDR3 is TGTGCCAGCAGCTTTGGAGGGATCTACGAGCAGTACTTC. Based on the CDR3 plus reference TRBV5-4 and TRBJ2-7, the full variable domain is ETGVTQSPTHLIKTRGQQVTLRCSSQSGHNTVSWYQQALGQGPQFIFQYYREEENGRGNFPPRFSGLQFPNYSSELNVNALELDDSALYLCASSFGGIYEQYFGPGTRLTVT.

This chain connects TRBV11-2 to TRBJ2-1; possible D gene TRBD2, 5 bases. V was cut by 3 bases and J by 9 bases, with 12 bases left in between. The CDR3 loop spans 13 amino acids. CDR1 is SGHAT and CDR2 is FQNNGV in the germline V gene. CDR3 nucleotide sequence: TGTGCCAGCAGCTTCACTAGATCCGGTGAGCAGTTCTTC. As protein: CASSFTRSGEQFF.